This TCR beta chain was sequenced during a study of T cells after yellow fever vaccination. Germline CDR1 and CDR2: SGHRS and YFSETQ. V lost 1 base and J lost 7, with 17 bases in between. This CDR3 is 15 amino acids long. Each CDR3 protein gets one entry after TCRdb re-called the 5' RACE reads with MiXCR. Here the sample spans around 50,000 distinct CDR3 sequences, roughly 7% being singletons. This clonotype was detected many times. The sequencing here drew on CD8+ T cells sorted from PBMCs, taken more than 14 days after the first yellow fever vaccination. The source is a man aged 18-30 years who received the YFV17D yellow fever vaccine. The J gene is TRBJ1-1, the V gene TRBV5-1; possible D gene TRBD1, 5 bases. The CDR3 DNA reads TGCGCCAGCAGCTTGAGGGACGGGGTAAAGGTTGAAGCTTTCTTT. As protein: CASSLRDGVKVEAFF.